Listed below are T cell receptor beta chains from one sample, sequenced in a study of T-cell memory formation after mild COVID-19. One entry per CDR3 protein results from TCRdb running MiXCR on the 5' RACE reads. The data hold about 470,000 distinct CDR3 sequences, with roughly 18% observed a single time. The sample comprised PBMCs or a T cell subset sorted from them (not recorded which). These TCRs come from an adult woman who had mild COVID-19 (a few samples of this study predate the infection). Cell type and time point are not known. Both conserved end residues are part of each CDR3. A D gene is named only where the DNA matches it firmly. Size values are once, few and many counts, or a class for expanded clones, and some rows have none.

D,V,J,size,CDR3,DNA
TRBD1,TRBV5-1,TRBJ2-1,many,CASSFDRGPNEQFF,TGCGCCAGCAGCTTCGACAGGGGCCCCAATGAGCAGTTCTTC
-,TRBV20-1,TRBJ2-7,-,CSASRSSYEQYF,TGCAGTGCTAGTAGGTCTTCCTACGAGCAGTACTTC
TRBD2,TRBV20-1,TRBJ2-6,many,CSAGGTSGGLSSGANVLTF,TGCAGTGCTGGGGGGACTAGCGGGGGACTCAGCTCTGGGGCCAACGTCCTGACTTTC
-,TRBV6-2/TRBV6-3,TRBJ2-7,-,CASISPARVYEQYF,TGTGCCAGCATCTCCCCTGCGCGGGTATACGAGCAGTACTTC
TRBD1,TRBV5-1,TRBJ2-5,-,CASGYGRGSQETQYF,TGCGCCAGCGGCTACGGCAGGGGGTCCCAAGAGACCCAGTACTTC
-,TRBV9,TRBJ1-1,many,CASSGPHPEAFF,TGTGCCAGCAGCGGCCCTCACCCTGAAGCTTTCTTT
TRBD1,TRBV4-1,TRBJ1-4,-,CASSHGERDRAKKLFF,TGCGCCAGCAGCCACGGGGAACGGGACAGGGCGAAAAAACTGTTTTTT
TRBD1,TRBV5-1,TRBJ1-2,few,CASSLEGQGYTF,TGCGCCAGCAGCTTGGAGGGACAGGGCTACACCTTC
TRBD2,TRBV4-1,TRBJ2-2,-,CATSGTSNTGELFF,TGCGCCACCAGCGGGACTTCGAACACCGGGGAGCTGTTTTTT
-,TRBV12-3/TRBV12-4,TRBJ2-5,-,CASSLVPWEETQYF,TGTGCCAGCAGTTTAGTCCCCTGGGAGGAGACCCAGTACTTC
TRBD2,TRBV29-1,TRBJ2-1,few,CSVEGLAGGGAYNEQFF,TGCAGCGTTGAGGGGCTAGCGGGAGGTGGGGCCTACAATGAGCAGTTCTTC
-,TRBV5-1,TRBJ1-4,-,CASSLARQTTNEKLFF,TGCGCCAGCAGCTTGGCCCGCCAGACAACTAATGAAAAACTGTTTTTT
-,TRBV7-2,TRBJ1-6,-,CASSPTGYNSPLHF,TGTGCCAGCAGCCCTACAGGGTACAATTCACCCCTCCACTTT
TRBD1,TRBV7-8,TRBJ1-1,-,CASSITGAEAFF,TGTGCCAGCAGCATAACAGGGGCTGAAGCTTTCTTT
-,TRBV12-3/TRBV12-4,TRBJ2-7,-,CASSNAQDEQYF,TGTGCCAGCAGCAATGCACAGGACGAGCAGTACTTC
-,TRBV30,TRBJ2-1,few,CAWSVGPPSYNEQFF,TGTGCCTGGAGTGTTGGCCCACCTTCCTACAATGAGCAGTTCTTC
-,TRBV21-1,TRBJ1-4,-,CASRNRRGPKVEKLFF,TGTGCCAGCAGAAATAGGCGGGGTCCGAAGGTTGAAAAACTGTTTTTT
TRBD2,TRBV5-1,TRBJ2-7,-,CASSLETSPYEQYF,TGCGCCAGCAGCTTGGAGACTAGCCCCTACGAGCAGTACTTC
TRBD2,TRBV7-7,TRBJ2-3,-,CASSRGLATDTQYF,TGTGCTAGCAGCAGAGGACTAGCGACAGATACGCAGTATTTT
-,TRBV9,TRBJ1-5,-,CASSPGPEDQPQHF,TGTGCCAGCAGCCCCGGACCCGAGGACCAGCCCCAGCATTTT
TRBD2,TRBV7-2,TRBJ2-1,-,CASSQRTSGVFYNEQFF,TGTGCCAGCAGCCAACGGACTAGCGGGGTATTCTACAATGAGCAGTTCTTC
-,TRBV4-2,TRBJ2-1,-,CASSQDFTGQYNEQFF,TGTGCCAGCAGCCAAGATTTCACTGGACAGTACAATGAGCAGTTCTTC
-,TRBV12-3/TRBV12-4,TRBJ2-7,-,CASGHGGASYEQYF,TGTGCCAGCGGCCATGGGGGGGCTTCCTACGAGCAGTACTTC
TRBD2,TRBV7-9,TRBJ2-3,-,CASSRLIAGGLDTQYF,TGTGCCAGCAGCCGACTGATAGCGGGAGGGCTGGATACGCAGTATTTT
-,TRBV12-3/TRBV12-4,TRBJ1-5,few,CASSLGVLQPQHF,TGTGCCAGCAGTTTGGGGGTTTTACAGCCCCAGCATTTT
TRBD1,TRBV9,TRBJ1-6,few,CASATGGPNSPLHF,TGTGCCAGTGCAACAGGGGGCCCTAATTCACCCCTCCACTTT
-,TRBV6-1,TRBJ2-5,-,CASSPGAGLETQYF,TGTGCCAGCAGCCCCGGGGCAGGGCTCGAGACCCAGTACTTC
TRBD1,TRBV5-1,TRBJ2-1,-,CASSARQGGAYNEQFF,TGCGCCAGCAGCGCCAGACAGGGGGGTGCCTACAATGAGCAGTTCTTC
-,TRBV5-1,TRBJ2-3,-,CASSGAGTSDTDTQYF,TGCGCCAGCAGCGGAGCCGGGACATCGGACACAGATACGCAGTATTTT
-,TRBV4-1,TRBJ1-1,-,CASSQEMLDTEAFF,TGCGCCAGCAGCCAAGAGATGCTGGACACTGAAGCTTTCTTT
TRBD1,TRBV29-1,TRBJ1-2,few,CSVARTGYGYTF,TGCAGCGTTGCCCGGACAGGGTATGGCTACACCTTC
-,TRBV11-3,TRBJ2-1,few,CASSPFQGYNEQFF,TGTGCCAGCAGCCCCTTCCAGGGTTACAATGAGCAGTTCTTC
-,TRBV29-1,TRBJ2-5,-,CSVALQETQYF,TGCAGCGTTGCCCTGCAAGAGACCCAGTACTTC
-,TRBV29-1,TRBJ2-3,-,CSVLITEFGAGTDTQYF,TGCAGCGTTTTGATTACAGAGTTTGGAGCCGGCACAGATACGCAGTATTTT
-,TRBV9,TRBJ2-2,-,CASSVASELWQTGELFF,TGTGCCAGCAGCGTGGCAAGCGAGCTGTGGCAGACCGGGGAGCTGTTTTTT
-,TRBV20-1,TRBJ2-3,-,CSASGSVADTQYF,TGCAGTGCTAGCGGGAGTGTCGCAGATACGCAGTATTTT
-,TRBV27,TRBJ2-6,-,CASSYIQGSSGANVLTF,TGTGCCAGCAGCTACATCCAGGGGAGCTCTGGGGCCAACGTCCTGACTTTC